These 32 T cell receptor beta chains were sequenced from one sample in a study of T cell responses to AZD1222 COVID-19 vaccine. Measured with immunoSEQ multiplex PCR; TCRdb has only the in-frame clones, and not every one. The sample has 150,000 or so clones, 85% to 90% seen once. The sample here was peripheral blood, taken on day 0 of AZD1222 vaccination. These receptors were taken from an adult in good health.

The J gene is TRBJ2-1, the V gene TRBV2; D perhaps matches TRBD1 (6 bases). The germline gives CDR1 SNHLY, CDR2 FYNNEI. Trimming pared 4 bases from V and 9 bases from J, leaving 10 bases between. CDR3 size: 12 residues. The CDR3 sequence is CASSGTEGEQFF. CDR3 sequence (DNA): TGTGCCAGCAGTGGGACAGAGGGTGAGCAGTTCTTC.

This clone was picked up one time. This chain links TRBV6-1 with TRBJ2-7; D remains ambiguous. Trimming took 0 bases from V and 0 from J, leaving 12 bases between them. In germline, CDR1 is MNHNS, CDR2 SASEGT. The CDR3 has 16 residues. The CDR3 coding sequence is TGTGCCAGCAGTGAAGCGCGGAGTCGCTACTCCTACGAGCAGTACTTC. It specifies CASSEARSRYSYEQYF.

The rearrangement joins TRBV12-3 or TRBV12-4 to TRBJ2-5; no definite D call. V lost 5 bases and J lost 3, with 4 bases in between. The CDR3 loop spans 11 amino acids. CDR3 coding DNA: TGTGCCAGCAGTGGGGAAGAGACCCAGTACTTC. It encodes CASSGEETQYF.

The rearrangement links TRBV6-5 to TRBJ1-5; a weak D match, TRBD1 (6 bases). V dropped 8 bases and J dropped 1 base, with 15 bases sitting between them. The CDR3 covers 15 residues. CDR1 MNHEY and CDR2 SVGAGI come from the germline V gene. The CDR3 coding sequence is TGTGCCAGCGGCTCTGCGGGACACAGCAATCAGCCCCAGCATTTT. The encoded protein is CASGSAGHSNQPQHF.

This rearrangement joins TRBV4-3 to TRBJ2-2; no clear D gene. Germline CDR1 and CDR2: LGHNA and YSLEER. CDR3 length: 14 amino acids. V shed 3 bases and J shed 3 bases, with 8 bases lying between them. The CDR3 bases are TGCGCCAGCAGCCAGAAGGGTTACACCGGGGAGCTGTTTTTT. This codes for CASSQKGYTGELFF.

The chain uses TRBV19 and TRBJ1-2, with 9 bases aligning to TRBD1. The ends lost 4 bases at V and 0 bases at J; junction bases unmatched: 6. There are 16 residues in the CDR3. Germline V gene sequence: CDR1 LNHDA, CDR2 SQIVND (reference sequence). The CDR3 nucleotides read TGTGCCAGTAGTAAACGGACAGGGGCGTCTAACTATGGCTACACCTTC. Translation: CASSKRTGASNYGYTF.

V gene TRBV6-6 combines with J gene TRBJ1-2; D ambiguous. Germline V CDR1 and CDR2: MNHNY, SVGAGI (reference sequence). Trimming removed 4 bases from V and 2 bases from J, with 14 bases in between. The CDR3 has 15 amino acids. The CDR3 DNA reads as TGTGCCAGCAGTTCCCCCGGCGGGCCCAACTATGGCTACACCTTC. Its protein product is CASSSPGGPNYGYTF.

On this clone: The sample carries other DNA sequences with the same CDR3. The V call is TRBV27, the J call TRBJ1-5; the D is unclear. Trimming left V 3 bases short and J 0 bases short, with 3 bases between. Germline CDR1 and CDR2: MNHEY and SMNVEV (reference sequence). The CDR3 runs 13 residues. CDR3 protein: CASSFSSNQPQHF. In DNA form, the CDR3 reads TGTGCCAGCAGTTTTAGTAGCAATCAGCCCCAGCATTTT.

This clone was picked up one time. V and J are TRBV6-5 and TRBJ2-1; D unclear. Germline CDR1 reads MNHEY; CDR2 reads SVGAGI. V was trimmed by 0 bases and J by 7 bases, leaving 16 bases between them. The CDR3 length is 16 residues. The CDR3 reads CASSYSVLRPGNEQFF. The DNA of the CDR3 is TGTGCCAGCAGTTACTCGGTGTTACGTCCCGGGAATGAGCAGTTCTTC.

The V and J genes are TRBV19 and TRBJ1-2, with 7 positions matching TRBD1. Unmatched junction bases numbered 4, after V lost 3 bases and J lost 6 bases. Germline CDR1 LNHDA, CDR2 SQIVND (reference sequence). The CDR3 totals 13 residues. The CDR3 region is CASSIGTADGYTF. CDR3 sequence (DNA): TGTGCCAGTAGTATCGGGACAGCGGATGGCTACACCTTC.

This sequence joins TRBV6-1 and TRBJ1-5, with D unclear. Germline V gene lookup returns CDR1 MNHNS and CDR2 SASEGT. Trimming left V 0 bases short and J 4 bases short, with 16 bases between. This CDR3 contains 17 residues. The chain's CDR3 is CASSEAKASDINQPQHF. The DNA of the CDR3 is TGTGCCAGCAGTGAAGCGAAGGCGTCAGATATAAATCAGCCCCAGCATTTT.

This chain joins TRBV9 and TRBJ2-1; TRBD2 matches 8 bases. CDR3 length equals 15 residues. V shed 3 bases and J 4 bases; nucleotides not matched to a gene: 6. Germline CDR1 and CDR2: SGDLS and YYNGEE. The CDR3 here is CASSASSGGYNEQFF. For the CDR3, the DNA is TGTGCCAGCAGCGCAAGCAGCGGGGGTTACAATGAGCAGTTCTTC.

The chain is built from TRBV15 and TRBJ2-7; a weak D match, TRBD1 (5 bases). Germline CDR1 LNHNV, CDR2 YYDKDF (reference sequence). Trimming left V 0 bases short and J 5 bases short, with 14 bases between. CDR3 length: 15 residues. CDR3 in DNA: TGTGCCACCAGCAGAGATGAGACAGCCTCAAACGAGCAGTACTTC. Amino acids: CATSRDETASNEQYF.

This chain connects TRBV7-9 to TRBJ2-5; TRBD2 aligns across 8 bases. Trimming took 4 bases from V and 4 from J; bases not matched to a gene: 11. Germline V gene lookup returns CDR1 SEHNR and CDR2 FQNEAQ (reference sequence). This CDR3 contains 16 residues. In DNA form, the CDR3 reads TGTGCCAGCAGCTACTCCGGGACTAGGGGTCGAGAGACCCAGTACTTC. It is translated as CASSYSGTRGRETQYF. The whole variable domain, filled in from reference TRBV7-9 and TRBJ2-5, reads DTGVSQNPRHKITKRGQNVTFRCDPISEHNRLYWYRQTLGQGPEFLTYFQNEAQLEKSRLLSDRFSAERPKGSFSTLEIQRTEQGDSAMYLCASSYSGTRGRETQYFGPGTRLLVL.

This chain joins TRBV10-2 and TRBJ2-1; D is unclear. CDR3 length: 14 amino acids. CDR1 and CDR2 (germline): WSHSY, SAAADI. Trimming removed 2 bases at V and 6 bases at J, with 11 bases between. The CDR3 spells CASSEQVLINEQFF. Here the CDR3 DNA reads TGCGCCAGCAGTGAGCAGGTGTTAATCAATGAGCAGTTCTTC.

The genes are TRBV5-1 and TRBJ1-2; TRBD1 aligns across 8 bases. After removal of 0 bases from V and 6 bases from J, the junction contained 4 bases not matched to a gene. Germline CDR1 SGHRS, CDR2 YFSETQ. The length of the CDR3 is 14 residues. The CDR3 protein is CASSLETGGNGYTF. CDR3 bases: TGCGCCAGCAGCTTGGAAACAGGGGGAAATGGCTACACCTTC. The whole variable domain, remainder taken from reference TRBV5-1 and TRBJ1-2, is KAGVTQTPRYLIKTRGQQVTLSCSPISGHRSVSWYQQTPGQGLQFLFEYFSETQRNKGNFPGRFSGRQFSNSRSEMNVSTLELGDSALYLCASSLETGGNGYTFGSGTRLTVV.

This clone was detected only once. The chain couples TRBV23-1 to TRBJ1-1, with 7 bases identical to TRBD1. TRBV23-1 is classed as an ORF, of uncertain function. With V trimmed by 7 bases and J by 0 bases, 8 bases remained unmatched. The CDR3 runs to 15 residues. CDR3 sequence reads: CASTLRQGMNTEAFF. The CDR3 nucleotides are TGCGCCAGCACTCTAAGACAGGGTATGAACACTGAAGCTTTCTTT.

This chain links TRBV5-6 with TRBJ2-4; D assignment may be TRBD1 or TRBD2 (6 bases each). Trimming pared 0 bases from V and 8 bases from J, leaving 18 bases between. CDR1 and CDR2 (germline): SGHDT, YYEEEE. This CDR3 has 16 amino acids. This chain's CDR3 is CASSLAQGGRQDIQYF. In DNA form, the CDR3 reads TGTGCCAGCAGCTTGGCACAGGGAGGTAGACAGGACATTCAGTACTTC.

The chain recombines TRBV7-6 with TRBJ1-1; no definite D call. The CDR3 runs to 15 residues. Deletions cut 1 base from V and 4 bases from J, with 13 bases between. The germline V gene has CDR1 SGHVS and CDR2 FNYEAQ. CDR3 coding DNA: TGTGCCAGCAGCTTAGGGCCCGCAATGTCCACTGAAGCTTTCTTT. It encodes CASSLGPAMSTEAFF.

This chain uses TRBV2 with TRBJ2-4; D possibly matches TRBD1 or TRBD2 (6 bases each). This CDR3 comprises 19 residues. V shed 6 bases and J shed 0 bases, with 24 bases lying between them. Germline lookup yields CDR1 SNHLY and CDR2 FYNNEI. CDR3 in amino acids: CASSLRGVMMFIAKNIQYF. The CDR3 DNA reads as TGTGCCAGCAGCCTGAGGGGGGTGATGATGTTTATAGCCAAAAACATTCAGTACTTC.

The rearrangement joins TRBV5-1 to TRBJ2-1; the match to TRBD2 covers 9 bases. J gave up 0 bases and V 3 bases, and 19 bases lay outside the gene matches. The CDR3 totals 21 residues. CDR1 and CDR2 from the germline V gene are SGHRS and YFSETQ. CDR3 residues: CASSSRKRGTSGLSSYNEQFF. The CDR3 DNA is TGCGCCAGCAGCTCTCGTAAGCGGGGAACTAGCGGGTTAAGCTCCTACAATGAGCAGTTCTTC.

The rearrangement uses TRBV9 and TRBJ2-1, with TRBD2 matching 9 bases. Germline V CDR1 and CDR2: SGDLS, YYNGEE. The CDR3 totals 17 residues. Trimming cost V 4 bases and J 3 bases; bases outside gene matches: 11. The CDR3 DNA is TGTGCCAGCAGCTACTCGCTGGCGGGGGGGATCTACAATGAGCAGTTCTTC. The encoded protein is CASSYSLAGGIYNEQFF.

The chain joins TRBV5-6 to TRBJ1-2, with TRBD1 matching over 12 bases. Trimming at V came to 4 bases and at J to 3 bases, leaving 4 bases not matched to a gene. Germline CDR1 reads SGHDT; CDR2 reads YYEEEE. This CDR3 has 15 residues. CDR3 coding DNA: TGTGCCAGCAGCCTCGGGACAGGGGGCCACTATGGCTACACCTTC. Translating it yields CASSLGTGGHYGYTF.

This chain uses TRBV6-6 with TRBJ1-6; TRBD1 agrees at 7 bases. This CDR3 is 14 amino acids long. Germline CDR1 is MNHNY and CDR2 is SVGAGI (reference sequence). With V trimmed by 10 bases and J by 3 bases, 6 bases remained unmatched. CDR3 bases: TGTGCCACCGCAGGGGGAAGCTATAATTCACCCCTCCACTTT. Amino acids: CATAGGSYNSPLHF.

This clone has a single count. CDR3 loop: CASSQSGRLSGANVLTF. DNA for the CDR3: TGTGCCAGTAGTCAGTCCGGACGGCTCTCTGGGGCCAACGTCCTGACTTTC. The chain couples TRBV19 to TRBJ2-6; D is unclear. Germline V gene data show CDR1 as LNHDA and CDR2 as SQIVND (reference sequence). The ends were cut back, 5 bases at V and 0 bases at J, with 14 bases in the middle. The CDR3 has 17 residues.

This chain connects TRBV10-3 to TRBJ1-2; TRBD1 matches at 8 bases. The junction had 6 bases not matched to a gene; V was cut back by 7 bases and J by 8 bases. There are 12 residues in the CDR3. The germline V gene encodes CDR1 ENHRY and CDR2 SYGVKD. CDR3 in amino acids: CAITRTGFGYTF. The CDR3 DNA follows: TGTGCCATCACCAGGACAGGGTTCGGCTACACCTTC.

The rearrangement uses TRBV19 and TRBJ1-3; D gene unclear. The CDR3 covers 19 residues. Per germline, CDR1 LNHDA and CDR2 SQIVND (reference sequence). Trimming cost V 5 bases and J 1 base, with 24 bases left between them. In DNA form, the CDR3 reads TGTGCCAGTAGTCTACTGGGCCACGGAGATAAACCTTCTGGAAACACCATATATTTT. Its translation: CASSLLGHGDKPSGNTIYF.

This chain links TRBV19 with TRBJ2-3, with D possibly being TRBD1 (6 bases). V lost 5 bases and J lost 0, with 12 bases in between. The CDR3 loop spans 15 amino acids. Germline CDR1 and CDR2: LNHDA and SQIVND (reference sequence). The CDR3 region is CASSRGQPSTDTQYF. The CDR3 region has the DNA TGTGCCAGTAGTCGCGGACAGCCTAGCACAGATACGCAGTATTTT.

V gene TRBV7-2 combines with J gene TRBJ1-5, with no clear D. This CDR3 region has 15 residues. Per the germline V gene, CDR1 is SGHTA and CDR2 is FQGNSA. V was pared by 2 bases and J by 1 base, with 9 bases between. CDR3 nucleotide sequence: TGTGCCAGCAGCTTAACCTTGGACAGCAATCAGCCCCAGCATTTT. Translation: CASSLTLDSNQPQHF.

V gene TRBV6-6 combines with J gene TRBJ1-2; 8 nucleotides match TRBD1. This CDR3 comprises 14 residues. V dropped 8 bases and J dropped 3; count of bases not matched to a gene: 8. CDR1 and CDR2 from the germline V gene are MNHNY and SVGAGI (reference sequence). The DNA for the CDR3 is TGTGCCAGCGCCATGACAGGGGCCGACTATGGCTACACCTTC. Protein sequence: CASAMTGADYGYTF.

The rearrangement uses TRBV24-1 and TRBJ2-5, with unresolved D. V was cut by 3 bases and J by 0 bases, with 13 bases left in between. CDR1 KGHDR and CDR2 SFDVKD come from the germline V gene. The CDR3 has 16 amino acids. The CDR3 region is CATSDAETPYQETQYF. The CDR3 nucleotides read TGTGCCACCAGTGATGCCGAGACCCCGTACCAAGAGACCCAGTACTTC.

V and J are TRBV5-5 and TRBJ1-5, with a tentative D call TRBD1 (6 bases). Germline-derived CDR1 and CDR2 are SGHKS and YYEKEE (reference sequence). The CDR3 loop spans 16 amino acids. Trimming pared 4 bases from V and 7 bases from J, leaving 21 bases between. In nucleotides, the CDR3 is TGTGCCAGCAGCCCAGTTGTGGGGGGGGGCAGGCAGCCCCAGCATTTT. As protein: CASSPVVGGGRQPQHF. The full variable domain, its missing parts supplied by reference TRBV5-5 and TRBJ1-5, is DAGVTQSPTHLIKTRGQQVTLRCSPISGHKSVSWYQQVLGQGPQFIFQYYEKEERGRGNFPDRFSARQFPNYSSELNVNALLLGDSALYLCASSPVVGGGRQPQHFGDGTRLSIL.